Below are 20 T cell receptor beta chains sequenced from a single sample in a study of T cell responses to AZD1222 COVID-19 vaccine. TCRdb's copy holds only in-frame clones and misses some; the assay was immunoSEQ multiplex PCR. Altogether about 93,000 clones are present, over 75% being singletons, with the ten largest covering more than 2%. The specimen was peripheral blood, collected 28 days after the second AZD1222 dose. These receptors were taken from an adult who received the AZD1222 COVID-19 vaccine.

The chain has TRBV5-1 and TRBJ1-6, with unresolved D. The CDR3 totals 17 residues. Germline CDR1 SGHRS, CDR2 YFSETQ. Deletions cut 0 bases from V and 13 bases from J, with 23 bases between. CDR3 coding DNA: TGCGCCAGCAGCTTGGCCCGGCGTGGATTTGGTATTGCTCCCCTCCACTTT. This gives the protein CASSLARRGFGIAPLHF.

The chain joins TRBV2 to TRBJ2-2; D uncertain. V was pared by 6 bases and J by 10 bases, with 9 bases between. The CDR3 has 11 residues. Germline CDR1 is SNHLY and CDR2 is FYNNEI. The CDR3 sequence: CASSDNEELFF. Written as DNA, the CDR3 is TGTGCCAGCAGCGATAATGAGGAGCTGTTTTTT. Based on the CDR3 plus reference TRBV2 and TRBJ2-2, the full variable domain is EPEVTQTPSHQVTQMGQEVILRCVPISNHLYFYWYRQILGQKVEFLVSFYNNEISEKSEIFDDQFSVERPDGSNFTLKIRSTKLEDSAMYFCASSDNEELFFGEGSRLTVL.

This rearrangement joins TRBV2 to TRBJ2-1; D not certain. The CDR3 runs 13 residues. From germline, CDR1 is SNHLY and CDR2 FYNNEI. V was clipped by 7 bases and J by 2 bases, with 9 bases between them. The CDR3 loop reads CASTQTTYNEQFF. DNA of the CDR3: TGTGCCAGCACCCAGACGACCTACAATGAGCAGTTCTTC.

The V gene is TRBV5-8, the J gene TRBJ1-6; D is uncertain. Trimming took off 3 bases at V and 2 bases at J, with 9 bases between the two ends. CDR1 is SGHTS, CDR2 YDEGEE, per germline. The CDR3 extends over 15 amino acids. The CDR3 nucleotides read TGTGCCAGCAGCTCGTCAGGACCCTATAATTCACCCCTCCACTTT. Translation: CASSSSGPYNSPLHF.

The V call is TRBV27, the J call TRBJ2-5; possible D gene TRBD2, 5 bases. The germline gives CDR1 MNHEY, CDR2 SMNVEV (reference sequence). Trimming left V 5 bases short and J 5 bases short, with 15 bases between. CDR3 size: 14 residues. This CDR3 is CASSPALAGETQYF. CDR3 in DNA: TGTGCCAGCAGTCCCGCCCTAGCTGGCGAGACCCAGTACTTC.

V gene TRBV6-5 combines with J gene TRBJ1-1; TRBD1 is a possible D gene (6 bases). The CDR3 is 12 residues long. The V and J ends lost 6 bases and 7 bases respectively, with 12 bases between them. The germline V gene has CDR1 MNHEY and CDR2 SVGAGI. CDR3 coding DNA: TGTGCCAGCAGGATCACAGGGAGTGAAGCTTTCTTT. Amino acid sequence: CASRITGSEAFF.

This rearrangement joins TRBV7-2 to TRBJ1-5; D is possibly TRBD1 (5 bases). Per germline, CDR1 SGHTA and CDR2 FQGNSA. This CDR3 spans 16 amino acids. The V gene lost 5 bases and the J gene lost 4 bases, with 18 bases spanning the gap. CDR3 loop: CASSLLGTDINQPQHF. As DNA, the CDR3 is TGTGCCAGCAGCCTCCTAGGGACGGATATTAATCAGCCCCAGCATTTT.

This clone was counted once. V and J are TRBV10-3 and TRBJ2-2; 11 bases are a match to TRBD2. The CDR3 is 17 residues long. Per germline, CDR1 ENHRY and CDR2 SYGVKD. V shed 5 bases and J 2 bases; nucleotides not matched to a gene: 7. CDR3 in amino acids: CAISLTGTSGNTGELFF. The DNA of the CDR3 is TGTGCCATCAGTTTAACCGGGACTAGCGGAAACACCGGGGAGCTGTTTTTT.

The chain carries TRBV5-1 and TRBJ2-7, with 11 bases fitting TRBD2. Germline trimming cut 4 bases from V and 7 bases from J; bases unmatched to any gene: 10. CDR3 size: 15 residues. Germline assignment: CDR1 SGHRS and CDR2 YFSETQ. CDR3 coding DNA: TGCGCCAGCAGCCCCATGACTAGCGGGATAGGTGAGCAGTACTTC. Translated, it gives CASSPMTSGIGEQYF.

V usage is TRBV19 and J usage is TRBJ2-7; D not resolved. The V gene's germline CDR1 is LNHDA and CDR2 SQIVND (reference sequence). Trimming pared 5 bases from V and 1 base from J, leaving 9 bases between. The CDR3 consists of 13 residues. The CDR3 loop reads CASSGYGSYEQYF. The CDR3 DNA sequence: TGTGCCAGTAGTGGATACGGGTCCTACGAGCAGTACTTC.

The rearrangement links TRBV7-3 to TRBJ2-3; 10 bases are shared with TRBD2. The CDR3 loop spans 15 amino acids. With 1 base clipped from V and 4 bases from J, the junction kept 2 bases outside the gene matches. Germline CDR1 and CDR2: SGHTA and FQGTGA. CDR3 in amino acids: CASSLRLAGADTQYF. CDR3 in DNA: TGTGCCAGCAGCTTAAGACTAGCGGGTGCAGATACGCAGTATTTT. Complete variable domain (other parts from reference TRBV7-3 and TRBJ2-3): GAGVSQTPSNKVTEKGKYVELRCDPISGHTALYWYRQSLGQGPEFLIYFQGTGAADDSGLPNDRFFAVRPEGSVSTLKIQRTERGDSAVYLCASSLRLAGADTQYFGPGTRLTVL.

The chain carries TRBV7-2 and TRBJ1-1; no definite D call. Germline V gene data show CDR1 as SGHTA and CDR2 as FQGNSA. The V end was cut by 2 bases, the J end by 8 bases, with 6 bases between. The CDR3 is made up of 11 amino acids. The CDR3 region has the DNA TGTGCCAGCAGCTTATTCGCGGAAGCTTTCTTT. Protein product: CASSLFAEAFF.

CDR3 residues: CAISPGQGSGNTIYF. CDR3 bases: TGTGCCATCAGTCCGGGACAGGGGAGTGGAAACACCATATATTTT. The chain combines TRBV10-3 with TRBJ1-3, with 10 bases matching TRBD1. The J segment lost 3 bases and the V segment lost 5 bases, leaving 4 bases of the junction unmatched. CDR3 length equals 15 residues. CDR1 is ENHRY, CDR2 SYGVKD, per germline.

The chain has TRBV4-3 and TRBJ2-3; the D is unclear. V was pared by 3 bases and J by 0 bases, with 10 bases between. Germline V gene sequence: CDR1 LGHNA, CDR2 YSLEER. This CDR3 region has 15 residues. In DNA, the CDR3 is TGCGCCAGCAGCCATTGGGAATCTAGCACAGATACGCAGTATTTT. It is translated as CASSHWESSTDTQYF.

V and J are TRBV7-9 and TRBJ2-1; D is perhaps TRBD1 (6 bases). Germline-derived CDR1 and CDR2 are SEHNR and FQNEAQ (reference sequence). V dropped 7 bases and J dropped 0 bases, with 22 bases sitting between them. The CDR3 consists of 18 residues. The CDR3, as DNA: TGTGCCAGCATCAACCTACGGGACATCCCGAGCTCCTACAATGAGCAGTTCTTC. It translates to CASINLRDIPSSYNEQFF.

The chain uses TRBV18 and TRBJ2-3; D is perhaps TRBD1 (6 bases). Deletions cut 4 bases from V and 6 bases from J, with 17 bases between. This CDR3 region has 15 residues. From germline, CDR1 is KGHSH and CDR2 LQKENI. The CDR3 is CASSLAGARFDTQYF. The DNA of the CDR3 is TGTGCCAGCTCACTCGCAGGGGCTAGGTTCGATACGCAGTATTTT.

The chain recombines TRBV4-3 with TRBJ1-1, with a tentative D call TRBD1 (6 bases). Trimming removed 6 bases at V and 5 bases at J, with 16 bases between. This CDR3 contains 14 residues. Germline CDR1 and CDR2: LGHNA and YSLEER. CDR3 sequence reads: CASRFRDIETEAFF. CDR3 nucleotide sequence: TGCGCCAGCAGGTTCCGGGACATTGAGACTGAAGCTTTCTTT.

The chain employs TRBV6-5 and TRBJ1-1; D uncertain. The CDR3 has 13 amino acids. Trimming shortened V by 6 bases and J by 0 bases, and 8 bases separated the two germline ends. Germline CDR1 is MNHEY and CDR2 is SVGAGI. CDR3 sequence reads: CASRSRLNTEAFF. CDR3 in DNA: TGTGCCAGCAGGTCAAGATTGAACACTGAAGCTTTCTTT.

V usage is TRBV4-3 and J usage is TRBJ1-2; D is unclear. V was cut by 0 bases and J by 4 bases, with 9 bases left in between. There are 14 residues in the CDR3. Germline V CDR1 and CDR2: LGHNA, YSLEER. CDR3 residues: CASSQEMAGYGYTF. CDR3 nucleotides: TGCGCCAGCAGCCAAGAGATGGCCGGCTATGGCTACACCTTC.

The chain joins TRBV3-1 (or the pseudogene TRBV3-2) to TRBJ1-5; D not resolved. Trimming pared 1 base from V and 5 bases from J, leaving 6 bases between. Per the germline V gene, CDR1 is LGHDT and CDR2 is YNNKEL (reference sequence). CDR3 length: 13 amino acids. CDR3 residues: CASSQVEDQPQHF. CDR3 DNA: TGTGCCAGCAGCCAAGTTGAGGATCAGCCCCAGCATTTT.